These 25 T cell receptor beta chains originate from one sample sequenced in a study of T cells after yellow fever vaccination. TCRdb passed the 5' RACE reads through MiXCR, listing each CDR3 protein once. The table includes 60,000 to 95,000 distinct CDR3 sequences, more than 5.5% detected once. The material was CD8+ T cells sorted from PBMCs, obtained more than 8 days after the first yellow fever vaccination. These TCRs come from a man between 18 and 29 years old who received the YFV17D yellow fever vaccine.

Ten or more counts support this clonotype. The chain combines TRBV29-1 with TRBJ1-4; D call uncertain. V was cut by 7 bases and J by 8 bases, with 8 bases left in between. The V gene's germline CDR1 is SQVTM and CDR2 ANQGSEA. CDR3 length: 10 amino acids. The CDR3: CSARGEKLFF. The CDR3 DNA sequence: TGCAGCGCTCGAGGGGAAAAACTGTTTTTT.

This clonotype came up many times. The chain uses TRBV7-9 and TRBJ2-7; tentative D call: TRBD2 (6 bases). The CDR3 runs 13 residues. Between the trimmed V and J ends, which lost 3 bases and 2 bases, there was a span of 8 bases. Germline assignment: CDR1 SEHNR and CDR2 FQNEAQ (reference sequence). In DNA form, the CDR3 reads TGTGCCAGCAGCTTCACGGGGGCCTACGAGCAGTACGTC. This codes for CASSFTGAYEQYV.

In this sample, this clonotype turned up many times. The chain uses TRBV6-5 and TRBJ1-1; TRBD1 is a possible D gene (5 bases). The length of the CDR3 is 14 residues. Trimming took 2 bases from V and 3 from J, leaving 10 bases between them. CDR1 and CDR2 from the germline V gene are MNHEY and SVGAGI. The CDR3 DNA reads TGTGCCAGCAGTTACGGGGCGAGATACACTGAAGCTTTCTTT. It codes for CASSYGARYTEAFF.

In this sample, this clonotype turned up many times. For the CDR3, the DNA is TGCGCCAGCAGCCTCCATCCCCCGAGCGGGGAGCACTTGTACCAAGAGACCCAGTACTTC. As protein: CASSLHPPSGEHLYQETQYF. This sequence joins TRBV4-1 and TRBJ2-5, with TRBD2 matching 7 bases. Germline V gene sequence: CDR1 MGHRA, CDR2 YSYEKL. The CDR3 has 20 amino acids. V was clipped by 4 bases and J by 0 bases; unmatched bases: 20.

This clonotype turned up a few times. This chain connects TRBV4-1 to TRBJ2-1; tentatively, D is TRBD1 (5 bases). This CDR3 contains 14 residues. Germline CDR1 and CDR2: MGHRA and YSYEKL. Trimming removed 0 bases from V and 4 bases from J, with 7 bases in between. The DNA of the CDR3 is TGCGCCAGCAGCCAAGAACGACAGTACAATGAGCAGTTCTTC. It is translated as CASSQERQYNEQFF.

This clonotype has at least ten counts. The chain couples TRBV12-3 or TRBV12-4 to TRBJ2-5; 11 positions agree with TRBD2. V trimming: 4 bases; J trimming: 1 base; junction bases outside the gene matches: 5. The CDR3 length is 16 residues. In nucleotides, the CDR3 is TGTGCCAGCAGTTCTCTTCTAGCGGGGGGCCAAGAGACCCAGTACTTC. Translated, it gives CASSSLLAGGQETQYF.

Remarks on this clonotype: This could be a read error, since a much larger clone is one nucleotide away. This rearrangement joins TRBV18 to TRBJ2-7, with unresolved D. Germline V gives CDR1 KGHSH, CDR2 LQKENI. This CDR3 comprises 11 residues. The CDR3 region has the DNA TGTGACAGCTCAGCCTCCTACGAGCAGTACGTC. Residues: CDSSASYEQYV.

The chain has TRBV7-9 and TRBJ2-5; the match to TRBD2 covers 10 bases. With V trimmed by 5 bases and J by 4 bases, 13 bases remained unmatched. The CDR3 totals 17 residues. Germline loops: CDR1 SEHNR, CDR2 FQNEAQ (reference sequence). As DNA, the CDR3 is TGTGCCAGCAGCCCGCGGACTAGCGGTAGGGTCGGAGAGACCCAGTACTTC. Protein sequence: CASSPRTSGRVGETQYF.

Comments on this clonotype: A single base separates this from a much larger clone, so it may be a read error. The rearrangement joins TRBV28 to TRBJ2-1; D perhaps matches TRBD2 (5 bases). Trimming removed 7 bases from V and 8 bases from J, with 12 bases in between. Germline CDR1 and CDR2: MDHEN and SYDVKM. The CDR3 totals 12 residues. This CDR3 is CASTRDADEQFF. The CDR3, as DNA: TGTGCCAGCACCCGGGATGCGGATGAGCAGTTCTTC.

This clonotype was seen repeatedly, ten times or more. The chain couples TRBV7-9 to TRBJ2-7, with D tentatively TRBD1 or TRBD2 (5 bases each). The CDR3 spans 14 residues. Germline CDR1 reads SEHNR; CDR2 reads FQNEAQ (reference sequence). The ends were cut back, 0 bases at V and 2 bases at J, with 8 bases in the middle. The CDR3 here is CASSLAQGPYEQYV. The CDR3 region has the DNA TGTGCCAGCAGCTTAGCTCAGGGACCCTACGAGCAGTACGTC.

This clonotype has only a few counts. The chain links TRBV4-2 to TRBJ2-2; a weak D match, TRBD1 (5 bases). This CDR3 spans 16 amino acids. Deletions cut 4 bases from V and 1 base from J, with 13 bases between. Germline CDR1 LGHNA, CDR2 YNFKEQ. In nucleotides, the CDR3 is TGTGCCAGCAGCCTCCCCGGAACAGGGAACACCGGGGAGCTGTTTTTT. It codes for CASSLPGTGNTGELFF.

The gene calls are TRBV27 and TRBJ1-5; no firm D call. This CDR3 comprises 15 residues. Germline V CDR1 and CDR2: MNHEY, SMNVEV (reference sequence). V lost 2 bases and J 3 bases, leaving 11 bases between the germline ends. The CDR3 DNA reads TGTGCCAGCAGTTTAGGGCAGCCACACAATCAGCCCCAGCATTTT. Protein: CASSLGQPHNQPQHF.

A word on this clonotype: It may be a read error: a sequence one base away is much more abundant. The chain has TRBV27 and TRBJ1-1; TRBD1 might be the D (5 bases). V lost 9 bases to trimming and J lost 0 bases, with 14 bases between them. The CDR3 extends over 14 amino acids. Per the germline V gene, CDR1 is MNHEY and CDR2 is SMNVEV (reference sequence). CDR3 sequence reads: CASSDIYLNTEAFF. CDR3 bases: TGTGCCAGTTCGGACATCTATCTGAACACTGAAGCTTTCTTT.

This clonotype was picked up a small number of times. The rearrangement uses TRBV7-9 and TRBJ1-4; possibly TRBD1 for D (5 bases). Trimming shortened V by 1 base and J by 6 bases, and 6 bases separated the two germline ends. CDR1 and CDR2 from the germline V gene are SEHNR and FQNEAQ (reference sequence). The CDR3 has 13 amino acids. The CDR3 nucleotides are TGTGCCAGCAGCTTAGGAGGGGATGAAAAACTGTTTTTT. Protein sequence: CASSLGGDEKLFF.

In its sample, this clonotype was seen many times. The V gene is TRBV6-2 or TRBV6-3, the J gene TRBJ2-7; maybe TRBD1 (6 bases). Germline CDR1 is MNHEY and CDR2 is SVGEGT. Trimming took 10 bases from V and 3 from J, leaving 13 bases between them. This CDR3 region has 12 residues. The CDR3 sequence is CATGQQGYEQYF. The CDR3, as DNA: TGTGCCACCGGACAACAGGGCTACGAGCAGTACTTC.

The table lists this clonotype with many counts. The chain uses TRBV20-1 and TRBJ2-1, with D perhaps matching TRBD1 (7 bases). There are 16 residues in the CDR3. Per germline, CDR1 DFQATT and CDR2 SNEGSKA (reference sequence). V gave up 4 bases and J gave up 1 base, with 17 bases separating them. The CDR3 loop reads CSAKGASGTSYNEQFF. CDR3 sequence (DNA): TGCAGTGCTAAGGGGGCGTCAGGGACTTCCTACAATGAGCAGTTCTTC.

This clonotype came up a few times. This chain connects TRBV6-6 to TRBJ1-1; D gene uncertain. The CDR3 has 11 amino acids. The germline gives CDR1 MNHNY, CDR2 SVGAGI (reference sequence). Trimming stripped 7 bases from V and 5 bases from J, with 8 bases between. This CDR3 is CASTRLTEAFF. CDR3 nucleotide sequence: TGTGCCAGCACCCGTCTGACTGAAGCTTTCTTT.

V is TRBV12-3 or TRBV12-4 and J is TRBJ2-6, with D perhaps matching TRBD2 (7 bases). V was pared by 8 bases and J by 3 bases, with 14 bases between. The CDR3 contains 15 residues. The CDR3 here is CASVLGGGGANVLTF. CDR3 nucleotides: TGTGCCAGCGTCCTGGGAGGGGGTGGGGCCAACGTCCTGACTTTC.

There are many counts of this clonotype. The chain combines TRBV6-5 with TRBJ2-2; no firm D call. Between the trimmed V and J ends, which lost 6 bases and 5 bases, there was a span of 19 bases. CDR1 and CDR2 (germline): MNHEY, SVGAGI. CDR3 length equals 16 residues. In DNA form, the CDR3 reads TGTGCCAGCAGCCGACGGACGCTCCCTGGGACCGGGGAGCTGTTTTTT. Protein product: CASSRRTLPGTGELFF.

This clonotype was seen repeatedly, ten times or more. The chain employs TRBV12-3 or TRBV12-4 and TRBJ2-1, with no clear D. This CDR3 comprises 14 residues. Trimming left V 6 bases short and J 0 bases short, with 9 bases between. The CDR3 is CASSPVDSYNEQFF. CDR3 nucleotides: TGTGCCAGCAGCCCCGTTGACTCCTACAATGAGCAGTTCTTC.

By share, this clonotype counts as medium-sized. The chain combines TRBV20-1 with TRBJ2-3, with D hard to call. The CDR3 runs to 14 residues. Trimming removed 0 bases at V and 1 base at J, with 8 bases between. Per the germline V gene, CDR1 is DFQATT and CDR2 is SNEGSKA (reference sequence). The CDR3 DNA reads as TGCAGTGCTAGAGACTTCATCCGCACAGATACGCAGTATTTT. It yields the protein CSARDFIRTDTQYF.

This clonotype was counted at least ten times. This rearrangement joins TRBV4-2 to TRBJ2-3; 7 bases are shared with TRBD2. In germline, CDR1 is LGHNA, CDR2 YNFKEQ. CDR3 length: 15 residues. The ends lost 4 bases at V and 2 bases at J; junction bases unmatched: 6. CDR3 loop: CASSPPGGFTDTQYF. In nucleotides, the CDR3 is TGTGCCAGCAGCCCTCCGGGGGGATTCACAGATACGCAGTATTTT.

At least ten counts were recorded for this clonotype. CDR3: CASRSSASVGSAEQYF. The CDR3, as DNA: TGTGCCAGCCGGTCCTCCGCGTCCGTTGGATCGGCCGAGCAGTACTTC. The chain couples TRBV12-3 or TRBV12-4 to TRBJ2-7; D is unclear. Deletions cut 8 bases from V and 6 bases from J, with 26 bases between. The CDR3 spans 16 residues.

This clonotype was detected a few times. The chain couples TRBV28 to TRBJ1-5; D is undetermined. Germline assignment: CDR1 MDHEN and CDR2 SYDVKM. Between the trimmed V and J ends, which lost 7 bases and 0 bases, there was a span of 10 bases. CDR3 length: 14 residues. CDR3 sequence: CASNRFTSNQPQHF. CDR3 sequence (DNA): TGTGCCAGCAATCGGTTCACTAGCAATCAGCCCCAGCATTTT. The complete variable domain, with remaining parts taken from reference TRBV28 and TRBJ1-5, reads DVKVTQSSRYLVKRTGEKVFLECVQDMDHENMFWYRQDPGLGLRLIYFSYDVKMKEKGDIPEGYSVSREKKERFSLILESASTNQTSMYLCASNRFTSNQPQHFGDGTRLSIL.

This clonotype has at least ten counts. The chain carries TRBV19 and TRBJ1-2, with a tentative D call TRBD1 (6 bases). Germline V gene sequence: CDR1 LNHDA, CDR2 SQIVND (reference sequence). There are 14 residues in the CDR3. V was clipped by 3 bases and J by 8 bases, with 16 bases between them. The chain's CDR3 is CASSISFRGRGYTF. CDR3 nucleotides: TGTGCCAGTAGTATCTCCTTCAGGGGACGCGGCTACACCTTC.